This T cell receptor beta chain originates from a study of identical twins. V lost 4 bases and J lost 10; bases outside the gene matches: 15. Per germline, CDR1 SGDLS and CDR2 YYNGEE. The CDR3 covers 16 residues. It was template switching that added a universal primer site, and there were unique molecular identifiers on the cDNA. MiXCR, run by TCRdb on the 5' RACE reads, gives a single entry per CDR3 protein. Here the sample spans 150,000 or so distinct CDR3 sequences, roughly 3.3% being singletons. Broader study findings: Rather than following the same donors, the conclusions depended on cross-sectional statistical analysis. Twin sharing of out-of-frame TCR alpha was underestimated by models in monozygotic pairs. One should note that invariant MAIT and iNKT cells could partly confound zero-insertion analyses.

Many counts were recorded for this clonotype. Its antigen is not identified. This chain uses TRBV9 with TRBJ2-3; TRBD2 aligns across 10 bases. The sequence derives from a man younger than 35 in good health. The sample taken for sequencing was memory T cells sorted from blood. This CDR3 reads CASSLGLAGEGKAQYF. In DNA form, the CDR3 reads TGTGCCAGCAGCTTGGGGCTAGCGGGAGAAGGGAAAGCGCAGTATTTT.